The 27 T cell receptor beta chains reported below all come from one sample, sequenced in a study of identical twins. One entry per CDR3 protein results from TCRdb running MiXCR on the 5' RACE reads. The data contain under 900,000 distinct CDR3 sequences, 15% to 20% of them singletons. These same records also appear under a second study, on T cells expressing NK-cell markers.

The material sequenced was PBMCs. These receptors came from a woman younger than 30 in good health.

The table lists this clonotype with a few counts. This chain uses TRBV27 with TRBJ1-2; possible D gene TRBD1, 5 bases. CDR3 length equals 13 residues. Trimming cost V 5 bases and J 6 bases, with 13 bases left between them. CDR1 is MNHEY, CDR2 SMNVEV, per germline (reference sequence). The CDR3 loop reads CASSTPGTNGYTF. The CDR3 coding sequence is TGTGCCAGCAGTACTCCCGGGACGAATGGCTACACCTTC.

V and J are TRBV6-1 and TRBJ2-3; weak D call: TRBD1 (7 bases). V lost 8 bases, J lost 8 bases, and 20 bases lay in between. Germline V lookup: CDR1 MNHNS, CDR2 SASEGT. The CDR3 has 14 residues. The CDR3, as DNA: TGTGCCAGCCTACCACAGGGGACCGGGGGTACGCAGTATTTT. Its protein is CASLPQGTGGTQYF.

The V call is TRBV12-3 or TRBV12-4, the J call TRBJ1-2; possibly TRBD1 for D (5 bases). V lost 6 bases to trimming and J lost 7 bases, with 18 bases between them. CDR3 length: 14 residues. CDR3 region: CASRDGGTPSGYTF. In nucleotides, the CDR3 is TGTGCCAGCAGGGACGGGGGAACTCCATCTGGCTACACCTTC.

The genes are TRBV12-3 or TRBV12-4 and TRBJ2-3; TRBD2 might be the D (6 bases). Trimming stripped 5 bases from V and 0 bases from J, with 15 bases between. This CDR3 is built from 16 residues. In DNA, the CDR3 is TGTGCCAGCAGTCCCGGGGACTCTGGTAGCACAGATACGCAGTATTTT. Its protein is CASSPGDSGSTDTQYF.

The chain is built from TRBV19 and TRBJ2-1; TRBD2 matches at 8 bases. Germline V gene data show CDR1 as LNHDA and CDR2 as SQIVND (reference sequence). The CDR3 consists of 17 residues. V was pared by 11 bases and J by 6 bases, with 21 bases of the junction left unmatched. CDR3 region: CAVGGARGLAGLNEQFF. The CDR3 nucleotides are TGTGCCGTAGGAGGGGCCCGAGGTCTAGCGGGCCTCAATGAGCAGTTCTTC.

The sample holds a few counts of this clonotype. The V call is TRBV20-1, the J call TRBJ2-5; TRBD2 matches at 13 bases. The CDR3 length is 15 residues. Germline assignment: CDR1 DFQATT and CDR2 SNEGSKA (reference sequence). V gave up 4 bases and J gave up 5 bases; unmatched junction bases: 7. DNA of the CDR3: TGCAGTGCTACCAAACTAGCGGGAGGGGGGGAGACCCAGTACTTC. Translation: CSATKLAGGGETQYF.

This clonotype occurred a few times. The chain couples TRBV25-1 to TRBJ1-6, with D uncertain. V lost 8 bases and J 3 bases, leaving 11 bases between the germline ends. The CDR3 consists of 14 residues. Germline loops: CDR1 MGHDK, CDR2 SYGVNS. CDR3 nucleotide sequence: TGTGCCAGCTCCCGGGCGATCTATAATTCACCCCTCCACTTT. It specifies CASSRAIYNSPLHF.

The V gene is TRBV5-5, the J gene TRBJ2-5, with D possibly TRBD2 on 5 matching bases. The CDR3 has 13 residues. V lost 8 bases and J lost 1, with 12 bases in between. Germline loops: CDR1 SGHKS, CDR2 YYEKEE (reference sequence). The CDR3 region is CARSPGIQETQYF. DNA for the CDR3: TGTGCCAGGAGCCCCGGGATCCAAGAGACCCAGTACTTC.

The chain is built from TRBV27 and TRBJ2-5; D might be TRBD1 (5 bases). In germline, CDR1 is MNHEY, CDR2 SMNVEV (reference sequence). Trimming removed 2 bases at V and 7 bases at J, with 11 bases between. The CDR3 runs to 13 residues. CDR3 coding DNA: TGTGCCAGCAGTTTACAGGGTAGGGGGACCCAGTACTTC. Amino acids: CASSLQGRGTQYF.

The chain has TRBV11-2 and TRBJ2-7, with D possibly matching TRBD2 (6 bases). In germline, CDR1 is SGHAT, CDR2 FQNNGV. There are 14 residues in the CDR3. Trimming stripped 3 bases from V and 5 bases from J, with 14 bases between. Written as DNA, the CDR3 is TGTGCCAGCAGCTTCTGGGTTAGGGAGGACGAGCAGTACTTC. Protein: CASSFWVREDEQYF.

The sample holds a few counts of this clonotype. This chain joins TRBV20-1 and TRBJ2-7; 7 bases line up with TRBD2. Germline V gene lookup returns CDR1 DFQATT and CDR2 SNEGSKA (reference sequence). The V and J ends lost 3 bases and 4 bases, in that order; junction bases with no gene match: 6. The CDR3 is 13 amino acids. The CDR3 bases are TGCAGTGCTAGGCCGGGACTACATTACGAGCAGTACTTC. This gives the protein CSARPGLHYEQYF.

This clonotype was observed a few times. V is TRBV5-6 and J is TRBJ1-4; D call uncertain. Germline loops: CDR1 SGHDT, CDR2 YYEEEE. V lost 0 bases and J lost 4, with 7 bases in between. The CDR3 spans 14 residues. The CDR3 DNA sequence: TGTGCCAGCAGCTTGGCCGGGATTAATGAAAAACTGTTTTTT. Amino acids: CASSLAGINEKLFF.

The V call is TRBV7-9, the J call TRBJ2-7, with 9 bases lining up with TRBD2. CDR1 and CDR2 from the germline V gene are SEHNR and FQNEAQ (reference sequence). This CDR3 has 14 amino acids. V dropped 1 base and J dropped 6; count of bases not matched to a gene: 4. CDR3 coding DNA: TGTGCCAGCAGCTTAGAGGGACTAGCCCCCGAGCAGTACTTC. Residues: CASSLEGLAPEQYF.

The chain recombines TRBV5-5 with TRBJ1-2; D gene uncertain. The CDR3 is 14 residues long. V was shortened by 5 bases and J by 2 bases, with 13 bases between the two germline ends. Germline V lookup: CDR1 SGHKS, CDR2 YYEKEE (reference sequence). DNA for the CDR3: TGTGCCAGCAGACCTGGTGGCCAAAACTATGGCTACACCTTC. This codes for CASRPGGQNYGYTF.

In its sample, this clonotype was seen many times. The genes are TRBV12-3 or TRBV12-4 and TRBJ1-5, with D unresolved. Trimming shortened V by 4 bases and J by 1 base, and 5 bases separated the two germline ends. The CDR3 is 13 amino acids. CDR3 loop: CASSYHSNQPQHF. CDR3 DNA: TGTGCCAGCAGTTATCACAGCAATCAGCCCCAGCATTTT.

This clonotype has a single count. The chain employs TRBV14 and TRBJ1-1; D ambiguous. V was pared by 0 bases and J by 8 bases, with 16 bases between. There are 15 residues in the CDR3. The V gene's germline CDR1 is SGHDN and CDR2 FVKESK. DNA of the CDR3: TGTGCCAGCAGCCAAGATTTGGCCGGACGGAAAGAAGCTTTCTTT. Translating it yields CASSQDLAGRKEAFF.

This clonotype came up many times. The chain combines TRBV10-3 with TRBJ2-1, with 10 bases that match TRBD2. CDR3 length: 17 residues. Germline values: CDR1 ENHRY, CDR2 SYGVKD. Germline trimming cut 3 bases from V and 3 bases from J; bases unmatched to any gene: 8. The CDR3, as DNA: TGTGCCATCAGTGACCCCGGGACTAGCGCGAACTACAATGAGCAGTTCTTC. It is translated as CAISDPGTSANYNEQFF.

This rearrangement joins TRBV12-3 or TRBV12-4 to TRBJ2-1; the D call may be TRBD1 or TRBD2 (6 bases each). The CDR3 spans 19 residues. V lost 3 bases, J lost 4 bases, and 25 bases lay in between. CDR3 protein: CASSLLVGGGSRIYNEQFF. As DNA, the CDR3 is TGTGCCAGCAGTTTGCTGGTTGGAGGGGGGTCCCGAATTTACAATGAGCAGTTCTTC.

The chain links TRBV5-1 to TRBJ2-7; 13 positions agree with TRBD2. With 3 bases clipped from V and 6 bases from J, the junction kept 9 bases outside the gene matches. CDR1 SGHRS and CDR2 YFSETQ come from the germline V gene. This CDR3 region has 16 residues. CDR3 nucleotide sequence: TGCGCCAGCAGCTCGTATGGACTAGCGGGAGTCGGCGAGCAGTACTTC. This encodes CASSSYGLAGVGEQYF.

The rearrangement joins TRBV5-1 to TRBJ2-1; D perhaps matches TRBD1 (5 bases). The CDR3 has 15 residues. V lost 3 bases, J lost 8 bases, and 18 bases lay in between. Germline V gene sequence: CDR1 SGHRS, CDR2 YFSETQ. CDR3: CASSSRQLLWDEQFF. CDR3 coding DNA: TGCGCCAGCAGCTCTCGACAGCTCCTTTGGGATGAGCAGTTCTTC. The whole variable domain, remainder taken from reference TRBV5-1 and TRBJ2-1, is KAGVTQTPRYLIKTRGQQVTLSCSPISGHRSVSWYQQTPGQGLQFLFEYFSETQRNKGNFPGRFSGRQFSNSRSEMNVSTLELGDSALYLCASSSRQLLWDEQFFGPGTRLTVL.

The rearrangement uses TRBV10-3 and TRBJ2-6; D might be TRBD1 or TRBD2, each matching 5 bases. This CDR3 is built from 13 residues. Looked up from germline, CDR1 is ENHRY and CDR2 is SYGVKD. V was trimmed by 8 bases and J by 4 bases, leaving 9 bases between them. The CDR3 DNA is TGTGCCATCGGGGGACCCGGGGCCAACGTCCTGACTTTC. This codes for CAIGGPGANVLTF.

The chain combines TRBV20-1 with TRBJ2-3; TRBD2 matches 9 bases. After removal of 4 bases from V and 2 bases from J, the junction contained 7 bases not matched to a gene. The CDR3 consists of 15 residues. The germline V gene has CDR1 DFQATT and CDR2 SNEGSKA (reference sequence). The DNA for the CDR3 is TGCAGTGCTACCCGAGCGGGGGGTTTCACAGATACGCAGTATTTT. Encoded protein: CSATRAGGFTDTQYF.

This clonotype has a handful of counts. The chain joins TRBV20-1 to TRBJ1-6, with no clear D. The V and J ends lost 6 bases and 10 bases respectively, with 10 bases between them. The CDR3 totals 11 residues. Germline loops: CDR1 DFQATT, CDR2 SNEGSKA (reference sequence). CDR3 in DNA: TGCAGTGCCCAGTCGGGGTCACCCCTCCACTTT. Protein product: CSAQSGSPLHF.

The table lists this clonotype with a few counts. The chain has TRBV10-3 and TRBJ1-4; the match to TRBD1 covers 7 bases. Germline V gene lookup returns CDR1 ENHRY and CDR2 SYGVKD. V lost 8 bases and J lost 0; bases outside the gene matches: 9. This CDR3 comprises 16 residues. In nucleotides, the CDR3 is TGTGCCATCGGGATCGGGACAGATCCAACTAATGAAAAACTGTTTTTT. It is translated as CAIGIGTDPTNEKLFF.

This clonotype was observed at least ten times. V gene TRBV13 combines with J gene TRBJ1-3; a possible D gene is TRBD1 (5 bases). V gave up 5 bases and J gave up 4 bases, with 9 bases separating them. The CDR3 runs to 13 residues. Germline V gene sequence: CDR1 PRHDT, CDR2 FYEKMQ (reference sequence). The CDR3 nucleotides read TGTGCCAGCAGCCCCAGGGACGGAAACACCATATATTTT. Its translation is CASSPRDGNTIYF.

The chain combines TRBV2 with TRBJ1-2; D remains unclear. This CDR3 spans 11 amino acids. The V and J ends lost 9 bases and 4 bases respectively, with 9 bases between them. Looked up from germline, CDR1 is SNHLY and CDR2 is FYNNEI. The CDR3 loop reads CASTLGYGYTF. CDR3 in DNA: TGTGCCAGTACGTTAGGCTATGGCTACACCTTC.

The rearrangement links TRBV11-2 to TRBJ2-1; D gene ambiguous. The V gene lost 4 bases and the J gene lost 0 bases, with 13 bases spanning the gap. Germline V gene data show CDR1 as SGHAT and CDR2 as FQNNGV. This CDR3 contains 16 residues. This chain's CDR3 is CASSSLQQSSYNEQFF. Here the CDR3 DNA reads TGTGCCAGCAGCTCCCTACAGCAAAGCTCCTACAATGAGCAGTTCTTC.